The 5 T cell receptor beta chains below all came from one sample that was sequenced in a study of blood T cell repertoires in COVID-19. The repertoire was sequenced with immunoSEQ multiplex PCR; TCRdb's copy has only in-frame clones and lacks some. Here the sample spans some 250,000 clones, around 84% being singletons. Input material: peripheral blood. The source of these receptors is a woman aged 65 to 85 with active or convalescent COVID-19.

The genes are TRBV19 and TRBJ1-2, with 9 bases aligning to TRBD1. CDR1 is LNHDA, CDR2 SQIVND, per germline (reference sequence). This CDR3 region has 14 residues. Germline trimming cut 6 bases from V and 6 bases from J; bases unmatched to any gene: 8. CDR3 DNA: TGTGCCAGTAGGGAGACAGGGGGAAAGAATGGCTACACCTTC. This codes for CASRETGGKNGYTF.

The rearrangement links TRBV5-5 to TRBJ2-5, with D possibly being TRBD1 (5 bases). The CDR3 spans 12 residues. The germline CDR1 and CDR2 sequences are SGHKS and YYEKEE (reference sequence). V dropped 3 bases and J dropped 7 bases, with 10 bases sitting between them. The CDR3 nucleotides read TGTGCCAGCAGCTCGCAGGGATTGACCCAGTACTTC. Encoded protein: CASSSQGLTQYF.

The chain is built from TRBV5-1 and TRBJ1-2; tentatively, D is TRBD1 (5 bases). V lost 0 bases, J lost 0 bases, and 9 bases lay in between. The CDR3 is 15 amino acids. CDR1 and CDR2 from the germline V gene are SGHRS and YFSETQ. CDR3 nucleotides: TGCGCCAGCAGCTTGGGACAGAAACCTAACTATGGCTACACCTTC. It translates to CASSLGQKPNYGYTF.

This clone came up once. The chain uses TRBV6-4 and TRBJ2-2; TRBD1 aligns across 9 bases. The CDR3 runs 16 residues. Germline-derived CDR1 and CDR2 are MRHNA and SNTAGT. J gave up 5 bases and V 5 bases, and 9 bases lay outside the gene matches. The CDR3 DNA follows: TGTGCCAGCAGTAACCCCGGGGGACAGGGTACCGGGGAGCTGTTTTTT. This translates into CASSNPGGQGTGELFF.

This sequence joins TRBV14 and TRBJ2-3; TRBD1 matches 7 bases. CDR3 length equals 18 residues. Trimming at V came to 4 bases and at J to 3 bases, leaving 16 bases not matched to a gene. Germline lookup yields CDR1 SGHDN and CDR2 FVKESK. The CDR3: CASSRKGPTRGLTDTQYF. The DNA of the CDR3 is TGTGCCAGCAGCCGCAAAGGACCAACAAGGGGGCTAACAGATACGCAGTATTTT. Together with reference TRBV14 and TRBJ2-3, the CDR3 gives the full variable domain: EAGVTQFPSHSVIEKGQTVTLRCDPISGHDNLYWYRRVMGKEIKFLLHFVKESKQDESGMPNNRFLAERTGGTYSTLKVQPAELEDSGVYFCASSRKGPTRGLTDTQYFGPGTRLTVL.